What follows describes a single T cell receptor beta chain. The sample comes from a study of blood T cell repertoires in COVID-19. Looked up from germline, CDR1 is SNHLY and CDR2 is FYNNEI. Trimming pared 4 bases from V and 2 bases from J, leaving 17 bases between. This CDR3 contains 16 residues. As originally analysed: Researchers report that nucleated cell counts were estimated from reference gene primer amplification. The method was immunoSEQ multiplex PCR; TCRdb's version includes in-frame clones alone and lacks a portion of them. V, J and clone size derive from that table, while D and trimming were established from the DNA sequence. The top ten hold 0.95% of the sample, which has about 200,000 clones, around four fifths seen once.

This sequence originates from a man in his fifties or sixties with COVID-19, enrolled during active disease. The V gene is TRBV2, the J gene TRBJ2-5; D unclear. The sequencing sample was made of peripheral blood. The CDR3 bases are TGTGCCAGCAGTGTACACGGCCGAGGATTGCAAGAGACCCAGTACTTC. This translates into CASSVHGRGLQETQYF. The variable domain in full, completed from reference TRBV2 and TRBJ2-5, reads EPEVTQTPSHQVTQMGQEVILRCVPISNHLYFYWYRQILGQKVEFLVSFYNNEISEKSEIFDDQFSVERPDGSNFTLKIRSTKLEDSAMYFCASSVHGRGLQETQYFGPGTRLLVL.